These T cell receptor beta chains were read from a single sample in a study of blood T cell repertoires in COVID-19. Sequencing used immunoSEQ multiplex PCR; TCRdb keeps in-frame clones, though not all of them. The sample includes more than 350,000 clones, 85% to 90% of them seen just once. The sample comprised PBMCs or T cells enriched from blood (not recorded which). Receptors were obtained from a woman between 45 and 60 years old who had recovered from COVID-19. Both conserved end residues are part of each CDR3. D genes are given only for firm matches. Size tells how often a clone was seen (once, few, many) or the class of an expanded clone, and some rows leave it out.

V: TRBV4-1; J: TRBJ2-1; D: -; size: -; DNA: TGCGCCAGCAGTGGATTAGCGGCGGGAAACAATGAGCAGTTCTTC; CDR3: CASSGLAAGNNEQFF
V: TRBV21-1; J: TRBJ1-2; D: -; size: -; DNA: TGTGCCAGCAGCAGACAGGGATGGAACTATGGCTACACCTTC; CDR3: CASSRQGWNYGYTF
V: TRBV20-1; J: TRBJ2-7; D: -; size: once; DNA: TGCAGTGCTAGTACGGGGACCTACGAGCAGTACTTC; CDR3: CSASTGTYEQYF
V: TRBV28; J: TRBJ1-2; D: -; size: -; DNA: TGTGCCAGCAGTGCAGGGTACTATGGCTACACCTTC; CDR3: CASSAGYYGYTF
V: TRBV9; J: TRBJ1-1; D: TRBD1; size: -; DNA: TGTGCCAGCAGCGTGGCCTTGACAGGGGGCGACGCTGAAGCTTTCTTT; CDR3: CASSVALTGGDAEAFF
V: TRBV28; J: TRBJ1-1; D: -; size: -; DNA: TGTGCCAGCAGTCCATCAGGTTATTCCACTGAAGCTTTCTTT; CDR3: CASSPSGYSTEAFF
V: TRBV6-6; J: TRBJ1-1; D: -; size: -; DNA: TGTGCCAGCAGTTTTACGGAGGGCACTGAAGCTTTCTTT; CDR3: CASSFTEGTEAFF
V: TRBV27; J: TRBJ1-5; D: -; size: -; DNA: TGTGCCAGCAGTCGGCAAGGGGTTAGCAATCAGCCCCAGCATTTT; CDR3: CASSRQGVSNQPQHF
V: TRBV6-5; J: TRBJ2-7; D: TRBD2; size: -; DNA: TGTGCCAGCAGGCTGACTAGCGGGGGGACCTACGAGCAGTACTTC; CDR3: CASRLTSGGTYEQYF
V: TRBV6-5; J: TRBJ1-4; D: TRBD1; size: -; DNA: TGTGCCAGCAGAAGACAGGGGGTTACTAATGAAAAACTGTTTTTT; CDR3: CASRRQGVTNEKLFF
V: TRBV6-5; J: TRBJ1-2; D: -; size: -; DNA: TGTGCCAGCAGTCGACAGGACTACTATGGCTACACCTTC; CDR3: CASSRQDYYGYTF
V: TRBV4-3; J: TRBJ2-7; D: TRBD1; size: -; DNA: TGCGCCAGCAGCCAAGACCTGGCGACAGGGGTGCCCAACGAGCAGTACTTC; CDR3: CASSQDLATGVPNEQYF
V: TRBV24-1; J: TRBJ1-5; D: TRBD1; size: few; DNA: TGTGCCACCCAGGGGGGAGGCCAGCCCCAGCATTTT; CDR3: CATQGGGQPQHF
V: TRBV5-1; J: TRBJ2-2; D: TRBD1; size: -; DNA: TGCGCCAGCAGCTTGGTGCTGGACAGGGGCGCCGGGGAGCTGTTTTTT; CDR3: CASSLVLDRGAGELFF
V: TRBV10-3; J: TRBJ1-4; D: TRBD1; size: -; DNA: TGTGCCATCAGTGACCCTGACAGGGGGACAAAACTGTTTTTT; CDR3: CAISDPDRGTKLFF
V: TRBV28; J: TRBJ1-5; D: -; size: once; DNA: TGTGCCAGCAGTCTGAGAACGGGAGGGAGAGGGGGTCAGCCCCAGCATTTT; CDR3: CASSLRTGGRGGQPQHF
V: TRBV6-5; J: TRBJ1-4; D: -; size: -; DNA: TGTGCCAGCAGTAGACCAGGGCAAGAACTGTTTTTT; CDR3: CASSRPGQELFF
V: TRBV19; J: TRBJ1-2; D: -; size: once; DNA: TGTGCCAGTCTTCCCTCCAGGGGCGGTGGCTACACCTTC; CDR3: CASLPSRGGGYTF
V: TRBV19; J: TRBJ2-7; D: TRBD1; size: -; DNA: TGTGCCAGTAGTACTCGGGACAGGTCTTACGAGCAGTACTTC; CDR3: CASSTRDRSYEQYF
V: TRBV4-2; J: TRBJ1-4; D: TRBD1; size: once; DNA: TGTGCCAGCAGCCAAGATGGGACAGGGGATAATGAAAAACTGTTTTTT; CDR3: CASSQDGTGDNEKLFF
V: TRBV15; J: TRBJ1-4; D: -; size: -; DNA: TGTGCCACCAGCAGAGATTTAGAGGGAATAGCGATTTTT; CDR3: CATSRDLEGIAIF
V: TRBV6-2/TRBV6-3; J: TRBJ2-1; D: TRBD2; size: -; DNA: TGTGCCAGCAGTCCGATTAGCGGGGGGGGTAATGAGCAGTTCTTC; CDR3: CASSPISGGGNEQFF
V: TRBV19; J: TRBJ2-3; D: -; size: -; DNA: TGTGCCAGTAGGGAGTTCTGGACTAGCACAGATACGCAGTATTTT; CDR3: CASREFWTSTDTQYF
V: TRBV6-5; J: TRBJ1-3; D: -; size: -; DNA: TGTGCCAGCAGGACAGATTTCTCTGGAAACACCATATATTTT; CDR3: CASRTDFSGNTIYF
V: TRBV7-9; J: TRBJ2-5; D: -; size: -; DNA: TGTGCCAGCAGGAGCAGGGATCCCCAAGAGACCCAGTACTTC; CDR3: CASRSRDPQETQYF
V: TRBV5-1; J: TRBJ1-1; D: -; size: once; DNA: TGCGCCAGCAGCTTGGGCAGAGGAAACACTGAAGCTTTCTTT; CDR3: CASSLGRGNTEAFF
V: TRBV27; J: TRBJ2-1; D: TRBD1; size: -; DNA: TGTGCCAGCAGTGACAGACAGGGGGCCGTAACCTACAATGAGCAGTTCTTC; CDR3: CASSDRQGAVTYNEQFF
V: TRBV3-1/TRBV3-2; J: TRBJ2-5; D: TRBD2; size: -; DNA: TGTGCCAGCAGCTTGAAGACGGGACTAGACTTGGAGACCCAGTACTTC; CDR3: CASSLKTGLDLETQYF
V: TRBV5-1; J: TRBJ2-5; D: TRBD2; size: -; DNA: TGCGCCAGCAGCTTGGAGGGACTAGTTCAGGAGACCCAGTACTTC; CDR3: CASSLEGLVQETQYF
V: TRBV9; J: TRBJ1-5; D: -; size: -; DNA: TGTGCCAGCAGCGTAGATCAGGGGCCAGGTCAGCCCCAGCATTTT; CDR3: CASSVDQGPGQPQHF
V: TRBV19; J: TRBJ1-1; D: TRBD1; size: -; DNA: TGTGCCAGTAAAACGACAGGGCGAGGCACTGAAGCTTTCTTT; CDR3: CASKTTGRGTEAFF
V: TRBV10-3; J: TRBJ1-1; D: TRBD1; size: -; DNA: TGTGCCATCAGGGGGGGACAGACGAACACTGAAGCTTTCTTT; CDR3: CAIRGGQTNTEAFF
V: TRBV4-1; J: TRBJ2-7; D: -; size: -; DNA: TGCGCCAGCAGCCAATTGTGGGGGGATTACGAGCAGTACTTC; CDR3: CASSQLWGDYEQYF
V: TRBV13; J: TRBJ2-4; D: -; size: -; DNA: TGTGCCAGCAGCCTCACCGAGGACTCAGGTGGCATTCAGTACTTC; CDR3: CASSLTEDSGGIQYF
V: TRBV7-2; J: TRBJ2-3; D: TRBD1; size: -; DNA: TGTGCCAGCAGTCGGGACAGCAGCACAGATACGCAGTATTTT; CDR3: CASSRDSSTDTQYF
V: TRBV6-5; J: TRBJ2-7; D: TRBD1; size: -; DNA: TGTGCCAGCAGTTACCGAACGGACAGGGTCCCCTACGAGCAGTACTTC; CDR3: CASSYRTDRVPYEQYF
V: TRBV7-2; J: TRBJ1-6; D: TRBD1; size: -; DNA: TGTGCCAGCAGCCTTAGAAGTTCAGGGGGAAATTCACCCCTCCACTTT; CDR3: CASSLRSSGGNSPLHF
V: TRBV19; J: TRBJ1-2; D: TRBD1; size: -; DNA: TGTGCCAGTAGTATGATGAGGGCAGGGGGCAACTATGGCTACACCTTC; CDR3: CASSMMRAGGNYGYTF
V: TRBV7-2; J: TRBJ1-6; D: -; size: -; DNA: TGTGCCAGCAGCTTAGCCGCAGGGCCCAATTCACCCCTCCACTTT; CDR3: CASSLAAGPNSPLHF
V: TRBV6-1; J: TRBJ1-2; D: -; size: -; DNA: TGTGCCAGCAGTGAGGACTGGGGCTACACCTTC; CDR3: CASSEDWGYTF
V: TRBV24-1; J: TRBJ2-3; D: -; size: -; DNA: TGTGCCACCAGTGATCCCCGAGGACAGCGAAAAAGCACAGATACGCAGTATTTT; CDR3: CATSDPRGQRKSTDTQYF
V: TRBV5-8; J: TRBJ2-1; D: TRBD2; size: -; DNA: TGTGCCAGCAGCTTGGGAAGCGGGGGCTCCTACAATGAGCAGTTCTTC; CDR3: CASSLGSGGSYNEQFF
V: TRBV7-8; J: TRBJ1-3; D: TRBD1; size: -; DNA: TGTGCCAGCAGCTTAGACCTACAGGGGTTGGCTGGAAACACCATATATTTT; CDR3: CASSLDLQGLAGNTIYF
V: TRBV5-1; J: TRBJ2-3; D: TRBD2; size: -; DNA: TGCGCCAGCCAGACTAGCGGGGGTAATGGGATAGATACGCAGTATTTT; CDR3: CASQTSGGNGIDTQYF